Sequencing of this TCR beta chain was carried out in a study of T cells in Graves' hyperthyroidism and ophthalmopathy. Study-level results: Onset of ophthalmopathy came a median approximately 6.5 months after the model predicted it.

RNA transcripts were the template for amplifying TCR beta CDR3 regions. The TCR CDR3 was amplified in a first-round RT-PCR using the HTBI primer set. Using its own MiXCR run on the multiplex PCR reads, TCRdb lists one record per CDR3 protein. The sample consists of approximately 600,000 distinct CDR3 sequences, over 12% of them appearing once. Germline CDR1 is SGHTA and CDR2 is FQGTGA. This CDR3 spans 14 amino acids. V was cut by 5 bases and J by 9 bases, with 17 bases left in between. Each 10 ml fresh peripheral blood draw supplied the PBMCs. This clonotype appeared many times. Antigen specificity is unknown.

V is TRBV7-3 and J is TRBJ2-1; D uncertain. The source is a woman aged 18-35 years with Graves' ophthalmopathy. The source material was blood. As DNA, the CDR3 is TGTGCCAGCAGCCCGCAAGACCGATCCGGTGAGCAGTTCTTC. Its translation: CASSPQDRSGEQFF. Complete variable domain (other parts from reference TRBV7-3 and TRBJ2-1): GAGVSQTPSNKVTEKGKYVELRCDPISGHTALYWYRQSLGQGPEFLIYFQGTGAADDSGLPNDRFFAVRPEGSVSTLKIQRTERGDSAVYLCASSPQDRSGEQFFGPGTRLTVL.